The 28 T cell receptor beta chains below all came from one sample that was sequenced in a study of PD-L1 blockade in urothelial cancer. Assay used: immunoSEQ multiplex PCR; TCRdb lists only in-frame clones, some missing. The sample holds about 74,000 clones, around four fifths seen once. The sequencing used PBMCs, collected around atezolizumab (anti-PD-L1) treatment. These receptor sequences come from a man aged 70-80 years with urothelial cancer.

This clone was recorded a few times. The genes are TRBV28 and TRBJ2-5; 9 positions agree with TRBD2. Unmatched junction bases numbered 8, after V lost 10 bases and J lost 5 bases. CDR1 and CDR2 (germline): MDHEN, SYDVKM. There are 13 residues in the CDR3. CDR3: CATRAGGRETQYF. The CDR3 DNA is TGTGCCACCAGAGCGGGAGGCCGGGAGACCCAGTACTTC. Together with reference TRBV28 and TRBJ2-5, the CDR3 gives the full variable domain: DVKVTQSSRYLVKRTGEKVFLECVQDMDHENMFWYRQDPGLGLRLIYFSYDVKMKEKGDIPEGYSVSREKKERFSLILESASTNQTSMYLCATRAGGRETQYFGPGTRLLVL.

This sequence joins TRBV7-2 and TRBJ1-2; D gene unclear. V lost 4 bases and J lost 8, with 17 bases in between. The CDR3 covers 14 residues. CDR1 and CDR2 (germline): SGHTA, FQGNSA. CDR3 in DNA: TGTGCCAGCAGCTCCCTGTCTGGATTGGAGGGCTACACCTTC. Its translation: CASSSLSGLEGYTF.

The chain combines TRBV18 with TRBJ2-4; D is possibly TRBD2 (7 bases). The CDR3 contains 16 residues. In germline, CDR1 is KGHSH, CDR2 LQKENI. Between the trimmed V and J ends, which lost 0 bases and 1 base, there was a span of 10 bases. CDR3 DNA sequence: TGTGCCAGCTCACCACCTGGGGGGGCCGCCAAAAACATTCAGTACTTC. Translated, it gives CASSPPGGAAKNIQYF.

Here the CDR3 DNA reads TGTGCCAGCAGCCCGGGCCAGCGGGTGAACACCGGGGAGCTGTTTTTT. Protein product: CASSPGQRVNTGELFF. The chain has TRBV5-8 and TRBJ2-2, with D possibly being TRBD2 (6 bases). V was trimmed by 4 bases and J by 1 base, leaving 14 bases between them. The length of the CDR3 is 16 residues. CDR1 is SGHTS and CDR2 is YDEGEE in the germline V gene.

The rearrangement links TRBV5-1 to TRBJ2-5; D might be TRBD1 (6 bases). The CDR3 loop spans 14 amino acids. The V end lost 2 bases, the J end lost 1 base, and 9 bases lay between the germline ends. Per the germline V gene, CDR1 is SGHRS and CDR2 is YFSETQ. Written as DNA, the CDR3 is TGCGCCAGCAGCTTTGGGACAACCCAAGAGACCCAGTACTTC. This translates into CASSFGTTQETQYF.

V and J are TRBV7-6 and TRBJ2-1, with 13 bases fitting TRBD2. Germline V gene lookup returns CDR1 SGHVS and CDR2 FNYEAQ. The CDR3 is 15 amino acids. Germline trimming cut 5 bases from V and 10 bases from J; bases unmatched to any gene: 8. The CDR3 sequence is CASSRTSGSTGEQFF. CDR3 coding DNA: TGTGCCAGCAGCCGGACTAGCGGGAGTACGGGAGAGCAGTTCTTC. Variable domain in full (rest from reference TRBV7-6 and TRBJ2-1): GAGVSQSPRYKVTKRGQDVALRCDPISGHVSLYWYRQALGQGPEFLTYFNYEAQQDKSGLPNDRFSAERPEGSISTLTIQRTEQRDSAMYRCASSRTSGSTGEQFFGPGTRLTVL.

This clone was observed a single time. CDR3 nucleotides: TGTGCCAGCAGCCAAAAAGGGGCGGGAGGGCCTGACACCGGGGAGCTGTTTTTT. This codes for CASSQKGAGGPDTGELFF. The rearrangement links TRBV4-2 to TRBJ2-2, with 9 bases lining up with TRBD2. V lost 2 bases to trimming and J lost 3 bases; unmatched junction nucleotides: 10. This CDR3 is built from 18 residues. Germline CDR1 reads LGHNA; CDR2 reads YNFKEQ.

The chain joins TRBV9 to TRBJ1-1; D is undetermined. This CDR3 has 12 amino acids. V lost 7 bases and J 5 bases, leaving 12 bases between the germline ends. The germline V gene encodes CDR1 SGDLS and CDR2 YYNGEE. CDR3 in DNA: TGTGCCAGCGCTCGGATCGGGACTGAAGCTTTCTTT. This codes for CASARIGTEAFF.

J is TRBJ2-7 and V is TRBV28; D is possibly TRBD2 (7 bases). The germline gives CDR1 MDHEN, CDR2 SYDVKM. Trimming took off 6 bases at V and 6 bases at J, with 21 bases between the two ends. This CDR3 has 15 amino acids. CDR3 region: CASRSAFRGGGEQYF. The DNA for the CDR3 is TGTGCCAGCAGATCCGCTTTTAGGGGGGGAGGCGAGCAGTACTTC.

CDR3 sequence reads: CASSSLAGRRETQYF. The CDR3 coding sequence is TGTGCCAGCAGCTCACTAGCGGGGAGGAGAGAGACCCAGTACTTC. The chain has TRBV5-6 and TRBJ2-5, with 10 bases aligning to TRBD2. Trimming at V came to 3 bases and at J to 4 bases, leaving 6 bases not matched to a gene. The CDR3 is 15 amino acids. Germline-derived CDR1 and CDR2 are SGHDT and YYEEEE.

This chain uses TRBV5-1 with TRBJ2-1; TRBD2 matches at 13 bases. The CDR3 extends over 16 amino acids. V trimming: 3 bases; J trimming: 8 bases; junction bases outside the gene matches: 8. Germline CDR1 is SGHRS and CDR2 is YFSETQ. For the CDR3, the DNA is TGCGCCAGCAGCTATGGACTAGCGGGAGTCGACGATGAGCAGTTCTTC. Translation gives CASSYGLAGVDDEQFF. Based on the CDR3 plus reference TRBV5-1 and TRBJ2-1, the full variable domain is KAGVTQTPRYLIKTRGQQVTLSCSPISGHRSVSWYQQTPGQGLQFLFEYFSETQRNKGNFPGRFSGRQFSNSRSEMNVSTLELGDSALYLCASSYGLAGVDDEQFFGPGTRLTVL.

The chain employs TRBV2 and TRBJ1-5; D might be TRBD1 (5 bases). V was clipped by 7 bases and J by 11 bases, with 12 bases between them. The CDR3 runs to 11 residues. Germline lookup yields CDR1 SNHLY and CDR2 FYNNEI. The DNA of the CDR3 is TGTGCCAGCACCCTTGGGGGGGCCCAGCATTTT. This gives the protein CASTLGGAQHF.

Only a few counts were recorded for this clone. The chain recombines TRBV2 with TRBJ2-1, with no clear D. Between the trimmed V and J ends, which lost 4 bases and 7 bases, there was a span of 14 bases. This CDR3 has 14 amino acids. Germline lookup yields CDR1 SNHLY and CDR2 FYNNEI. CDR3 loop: CASSAELSGNEQFF. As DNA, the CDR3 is TGTGCCAGCAGTGCTGAGCTCTCAGGTAATGAGCAGTTCTTC.

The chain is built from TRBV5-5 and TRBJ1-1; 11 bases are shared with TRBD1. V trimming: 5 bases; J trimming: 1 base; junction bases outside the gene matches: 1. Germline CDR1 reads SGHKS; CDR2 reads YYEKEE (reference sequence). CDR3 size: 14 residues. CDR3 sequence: CASRGTGGNTEAFF. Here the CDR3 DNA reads TGTGCCAGCAGGGGGACAGGGGGGAACACTGAAGCTTTCTTT.

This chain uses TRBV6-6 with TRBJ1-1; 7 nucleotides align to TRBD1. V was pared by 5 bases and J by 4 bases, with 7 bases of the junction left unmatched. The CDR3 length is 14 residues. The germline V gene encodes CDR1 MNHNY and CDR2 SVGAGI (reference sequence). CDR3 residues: CASSETAGGTEAFF. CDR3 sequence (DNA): TGTGCCAGCAGTGAGACTGCAGGGGGCACTGAAGCTTTCTTT.

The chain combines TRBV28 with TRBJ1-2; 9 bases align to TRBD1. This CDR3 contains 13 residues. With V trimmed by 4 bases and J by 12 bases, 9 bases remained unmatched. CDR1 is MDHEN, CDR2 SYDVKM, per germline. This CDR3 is CASSSIGTGSDTF. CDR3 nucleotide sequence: TGTGCCAGCAGTTCAATAGGGACAGGGTCGGACACCTTC.

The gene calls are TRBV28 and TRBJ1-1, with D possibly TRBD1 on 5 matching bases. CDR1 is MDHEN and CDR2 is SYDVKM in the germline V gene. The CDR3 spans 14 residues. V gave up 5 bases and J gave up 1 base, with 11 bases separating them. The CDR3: CASSKTARNTEAFF. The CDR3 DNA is TGTGCCAGCAGTAAGACAGCCAGGAACACTGAAGCTTTCTTT.

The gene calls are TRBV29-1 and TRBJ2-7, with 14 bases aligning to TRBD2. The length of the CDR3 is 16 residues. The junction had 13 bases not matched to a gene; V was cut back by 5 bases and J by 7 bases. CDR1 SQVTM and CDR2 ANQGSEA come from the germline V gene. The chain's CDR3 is CSVKLGTSGRMGEQYF. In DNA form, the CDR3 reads TGCAGCGTTAAATTGGGGACTAGCGGGAGAATGGGGGAGCAGTACTTC.

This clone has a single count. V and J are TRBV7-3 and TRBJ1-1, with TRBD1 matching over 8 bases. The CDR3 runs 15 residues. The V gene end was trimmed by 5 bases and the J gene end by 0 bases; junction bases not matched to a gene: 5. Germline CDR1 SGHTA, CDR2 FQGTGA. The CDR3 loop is CASSLYRGLNTEAFF. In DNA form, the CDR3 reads TGTGCCAGCAGCCTGTACAGGGGGTTGAACACTGAAGCTTTCTTT.

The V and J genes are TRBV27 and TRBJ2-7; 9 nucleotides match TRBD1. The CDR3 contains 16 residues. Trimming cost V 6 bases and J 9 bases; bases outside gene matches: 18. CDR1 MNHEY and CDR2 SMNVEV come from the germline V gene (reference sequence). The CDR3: CASSQRRVGQGFAQYF. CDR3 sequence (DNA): TGTGCCAGCAGCCAGAGACGGGTGGGACAGGGTTTCGCGCAGTACTTC.

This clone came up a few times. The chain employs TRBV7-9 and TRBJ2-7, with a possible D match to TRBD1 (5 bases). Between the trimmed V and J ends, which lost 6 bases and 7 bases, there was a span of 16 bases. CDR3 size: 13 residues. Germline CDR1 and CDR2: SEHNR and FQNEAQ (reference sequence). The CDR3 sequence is CASSATPSGEQYF. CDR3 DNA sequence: TGTGCCAGCAGTGCGACTCCCTCAGGGGAGCAGTACTTC.

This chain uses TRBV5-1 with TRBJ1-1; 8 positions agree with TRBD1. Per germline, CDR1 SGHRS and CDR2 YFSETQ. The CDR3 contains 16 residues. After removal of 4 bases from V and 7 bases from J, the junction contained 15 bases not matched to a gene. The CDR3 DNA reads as TGCGCCAGCAGCGGGGAGGGGAGGGACAGGCACATTGAAGCTTTCTTT. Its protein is CASSGEGRDRHIEAFF.

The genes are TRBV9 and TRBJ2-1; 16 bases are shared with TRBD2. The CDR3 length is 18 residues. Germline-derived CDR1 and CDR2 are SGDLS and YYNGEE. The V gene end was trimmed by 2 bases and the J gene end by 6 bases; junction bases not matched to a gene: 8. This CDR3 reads CASSVLGLAGGLGNEQFF. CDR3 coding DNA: TGTGCCAGCAGCGTTCTGGGACTAGCGGGAGGGCTCGGCAATGAGCAGTTCTTC. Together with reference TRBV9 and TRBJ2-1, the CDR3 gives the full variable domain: DSGVTQTPKHLITATGQRVTLRCSPRSGDLSVYWYQQSLDQGLQFLIQYYNGEERAKGNILERFSAQQFPDLHSELNLSSLELGDSALYFCASSVLGLAGGLGNEQFFGPGTRLTVL.

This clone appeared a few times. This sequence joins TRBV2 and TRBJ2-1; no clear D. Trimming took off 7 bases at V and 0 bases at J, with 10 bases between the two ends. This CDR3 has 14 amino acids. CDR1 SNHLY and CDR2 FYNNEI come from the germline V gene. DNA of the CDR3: TGTGCCAGCAAATTTCTAGACTCCTACAATGAGCAGTTCTTC. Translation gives CASKFLDSYNEQFF.

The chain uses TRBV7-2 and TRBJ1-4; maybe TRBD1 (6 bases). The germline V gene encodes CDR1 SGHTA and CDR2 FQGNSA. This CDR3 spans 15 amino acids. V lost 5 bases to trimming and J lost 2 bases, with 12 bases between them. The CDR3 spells CASSQQGMTNEKLFF. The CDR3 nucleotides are TGTGCCAGCAGCCAACAGGGCATGACTAATGAAAAACTGTTTTTT.

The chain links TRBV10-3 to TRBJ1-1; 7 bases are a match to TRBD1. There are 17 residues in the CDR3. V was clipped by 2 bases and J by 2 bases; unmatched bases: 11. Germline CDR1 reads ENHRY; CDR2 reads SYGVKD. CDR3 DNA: TGTGCCATCAGTGAGAATCTGTTGCAGGGGGGAAACACTGAAGCTTTCTTT. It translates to CAISENLLQGGNTEAFF.

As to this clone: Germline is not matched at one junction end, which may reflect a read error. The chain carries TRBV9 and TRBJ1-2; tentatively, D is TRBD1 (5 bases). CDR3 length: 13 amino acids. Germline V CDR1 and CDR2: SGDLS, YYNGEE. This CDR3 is CASSLDMGGGNTF. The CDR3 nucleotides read TGTGCCAGCAGCCTAGACATGGGGGGTGGCAACACCTTC.

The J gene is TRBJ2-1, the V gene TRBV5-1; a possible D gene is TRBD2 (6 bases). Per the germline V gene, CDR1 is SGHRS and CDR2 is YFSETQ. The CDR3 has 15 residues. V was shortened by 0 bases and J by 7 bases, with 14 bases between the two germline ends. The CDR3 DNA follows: TGCGCCAGCAGCTTGGCAGGTAGCGGCTCAAATGAGCAGTTCTTC. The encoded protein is CASSLAGSGSNEQFF.